The present T cell receptor (beta chain) was sequenced within a study of T-cell memory formation after mild COVID-19. The wider study: TCR clustering was largely donor specific. Study-level points and caveats: Among clones contracting day 15 to 85, CD4/CD8 was balanced, whereas later expanders leaned CD4+.

V was trimmed by 0 bases and J by 2 bases, leaving 8 bases between them. CDR3 length equals 14 residues. In the case of this clonotype: What it binds is not known.

TCR alpha and TCR beta cDNA libraries carrying sample barcodes and UMIs were produced by 5'RACE using constant-segment primers. Each CDR3 protein is one row after TCRdb ran MiXCR on the 5' RACE reads. This table holds some 300,000 distinct CDR3 sequences, 20% to 25% found once. The sequence was obtained from a man between 18 and 29 years old who had mild COVID-19 (a few samples of this study predate the infection). Cell type and time point are not known. Sequencing used PBMCs or a T cell subset sorted from them (not recorded which). The rearrangement joins TRBV12-3 or TRBV12-4 to TRBJ2-7; no clear D. This CDR3 reads CASSLAGIPYEQYF. CDR3 nucleotides: TGTGCCAGCAGTTTAGCAGGGATTCCCTACGAGCAGTACTTC.